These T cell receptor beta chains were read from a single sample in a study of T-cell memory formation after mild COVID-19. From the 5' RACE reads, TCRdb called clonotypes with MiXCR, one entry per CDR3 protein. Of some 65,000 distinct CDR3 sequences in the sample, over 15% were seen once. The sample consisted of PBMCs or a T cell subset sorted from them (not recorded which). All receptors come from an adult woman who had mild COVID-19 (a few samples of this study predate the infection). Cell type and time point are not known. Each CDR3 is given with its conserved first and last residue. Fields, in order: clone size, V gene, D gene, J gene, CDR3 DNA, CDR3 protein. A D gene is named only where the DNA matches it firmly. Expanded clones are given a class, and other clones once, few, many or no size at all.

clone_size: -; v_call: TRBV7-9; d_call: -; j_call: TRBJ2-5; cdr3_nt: TGTGCCAGCAGCTTAGGACCACCCCAAGAGACCCAGTACTTC; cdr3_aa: CASSLGPPQETQYF
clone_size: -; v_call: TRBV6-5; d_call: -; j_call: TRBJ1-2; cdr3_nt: TGTGCCAGCACCGAAGGGGGGTTCGCATATGGCTACACCTTC; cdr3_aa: CASTEGGFAYGYTF
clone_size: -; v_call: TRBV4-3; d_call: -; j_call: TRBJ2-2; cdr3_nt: TGCGCCAGCAGCCTAATTGCCGATGCTCAAACCAACACCGGGGAGCTGTTTTTT; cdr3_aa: CASSLIADAQTNTGELFF
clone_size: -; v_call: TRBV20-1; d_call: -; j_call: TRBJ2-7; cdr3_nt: TGCAGTGGAGCTGGGGGGTACTACGAGCAGTACTTC; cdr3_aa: CSGAGGYYEQYF
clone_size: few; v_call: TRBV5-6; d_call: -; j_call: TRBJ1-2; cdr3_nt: TGTGCCAGCAGCTTGGGGGCAGAGGGGCGAGACTATGGCTACACCTTC; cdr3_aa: CASSLGAEGRDYGYTF
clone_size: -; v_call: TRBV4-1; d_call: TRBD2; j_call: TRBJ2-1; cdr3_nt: TGCGCCAGCCGAACTAGCGGGGGCAATGAGCAGTTCTTC; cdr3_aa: CASRTSGGNEQFF
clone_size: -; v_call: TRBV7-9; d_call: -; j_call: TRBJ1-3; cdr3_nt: TGTGCCAGCAGCTTATTGGATCTCTCTGGAAACACCATATATTTT; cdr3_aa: CASSLLDLSGNTIYF
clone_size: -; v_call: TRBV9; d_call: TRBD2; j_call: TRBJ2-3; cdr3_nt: TGTGCCAGCAGCGGATCTAGCGGGAGTCTCTTGGGCGCAGATACGCAGTATTTT; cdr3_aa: CASSGSSGSLLGADTQYF
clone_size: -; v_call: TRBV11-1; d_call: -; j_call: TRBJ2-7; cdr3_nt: TGTGCCAGCGCCAGGGGGGGGGTCTACGAGCAGTACTTC; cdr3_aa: CASARGGVYEQYF
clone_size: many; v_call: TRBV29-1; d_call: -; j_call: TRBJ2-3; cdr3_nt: TGCAGCGTCTCCAGGGGCGCAGATACGCAGTATTTT; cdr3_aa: CSVSRGADTQYF
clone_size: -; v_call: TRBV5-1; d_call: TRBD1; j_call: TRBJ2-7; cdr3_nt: TGCGCCAGCAGCTCCGGGACAGGGTCCTACGAGCAGTACTTC; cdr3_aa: CASSSGTGSYEQYF
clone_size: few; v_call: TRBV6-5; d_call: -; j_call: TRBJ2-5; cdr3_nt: TGTGCCAGCACCAACTCCCGGGCGGAGACCCAGTACTTC; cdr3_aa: CASTNSRAETQYF
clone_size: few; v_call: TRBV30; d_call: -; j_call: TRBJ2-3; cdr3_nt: TGTGCCTGGAGAAAGGGATCAGATACGCAGTATTTT; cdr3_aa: CAWRKGSDTQYF
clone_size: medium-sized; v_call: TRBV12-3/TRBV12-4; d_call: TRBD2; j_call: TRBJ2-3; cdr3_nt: TGTGCCAGCAGTCTTTTTTCGGCGGGGGACACAGATACGCAGTATTTT; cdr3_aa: CASSLFSAGDTDTQYF
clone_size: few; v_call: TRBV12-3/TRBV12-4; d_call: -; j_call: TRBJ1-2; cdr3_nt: TGTGCCAGCAGTCCAGGACCAAAGAGGGGCTACACCTTC; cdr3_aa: CASSPGPKRGYTF
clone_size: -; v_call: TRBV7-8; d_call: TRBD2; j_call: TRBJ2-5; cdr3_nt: TGTGCCAGCAGCTTAGTGTCGGGAGGGCCATGGGAGACCCAGTACTTC; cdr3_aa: CASSLVSGGPWETQYF
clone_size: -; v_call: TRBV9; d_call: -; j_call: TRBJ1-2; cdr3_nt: TGTGCCAGCAGCGTAGATGAGACAGAGTATGGCTACACCTTC; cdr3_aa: CASSVDETEYGYTF
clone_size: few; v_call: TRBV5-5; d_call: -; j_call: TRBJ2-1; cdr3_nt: TGTGCCAGCAGCTTGGGCGGTAGCGTGTACAATGAGCAGTTCTTC; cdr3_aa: CASSLGGSVYNEQFF
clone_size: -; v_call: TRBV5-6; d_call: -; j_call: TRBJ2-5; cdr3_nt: TGTGCCAGCAGCCGGGCTAGCCGGGTCCAATCCCAAGAGACCCAGTACTTC; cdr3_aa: CASSRASRVQSQETQYF
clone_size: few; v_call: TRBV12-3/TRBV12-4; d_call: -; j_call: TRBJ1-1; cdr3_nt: TGTGCCAGCAGTCCTTCACTGATCACTGAAGCTTTCTTT; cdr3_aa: CASSPSLITEAFF
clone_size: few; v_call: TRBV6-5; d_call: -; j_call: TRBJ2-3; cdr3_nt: TGTGCCAGCAGTCCAAACCCCCCTGGGGGAGCCCCATCCACAGATACGCAGTATTTT; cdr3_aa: CASSPNPPGGAPSTDTQYF
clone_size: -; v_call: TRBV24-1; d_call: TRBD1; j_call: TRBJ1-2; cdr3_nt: TGTGCCACCAGTGATCCGACGACAGGGGTTTATGGCTACACCTTC; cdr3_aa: CATSDPTTGVYGYTF
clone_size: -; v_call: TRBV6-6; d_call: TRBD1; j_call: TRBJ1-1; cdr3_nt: TGTGCCAGCAGTTACGGGCCGGGACAGGGAGCTTTCTTT; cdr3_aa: CASSYGPGQGAFF
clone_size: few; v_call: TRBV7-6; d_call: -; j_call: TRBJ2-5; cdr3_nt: TGTGCCAGCAGCTTAGGGGAGTTTGAGACCCAGTACTTC; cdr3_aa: CASSLGEFETQYF
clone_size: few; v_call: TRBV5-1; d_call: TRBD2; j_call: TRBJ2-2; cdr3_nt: TGCGCCAGCAGCCTATACAGCGGGAGATCGAACACCGGGGAGCTGTTTTTT; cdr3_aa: CASSLYSGRSNTGELFF
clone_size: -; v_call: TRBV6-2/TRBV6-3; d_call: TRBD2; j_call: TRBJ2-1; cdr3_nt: TGTGCCAGCAGTCTTAGCGGGAGGGATTACAATGAGCAGTTCTTC; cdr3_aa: CASSLSGRDYNEQFF
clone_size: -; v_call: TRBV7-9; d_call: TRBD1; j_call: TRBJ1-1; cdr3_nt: TGTGCCAGCAGCTTAGGTGGGGACAGTGCCTACCCGAACACTGAAGCTTTCTTT; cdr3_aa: CASSLGGDSAYPNTEAFF
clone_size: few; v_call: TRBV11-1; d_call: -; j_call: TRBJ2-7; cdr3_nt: TGTGCCAGCACCGCGACGGGCCTCTCCTACGAGCAGTACTTC; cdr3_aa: CASTATGLSYEQYF
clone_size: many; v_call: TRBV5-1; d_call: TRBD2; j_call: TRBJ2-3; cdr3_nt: TGCGCCAGCAGCCTTGGACTAGCGGCAGAAACGCAGTATTTT; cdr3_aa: CASSLGLAAETQYF